This TCR beta chain was captured by sequencing in a study of CD8+ T cells in alopecia areata. The CDR3 runs to 13 residues. The V and J ends lost 2 bases and 1 base respectively, with 6 bases between them. The germline V gene has CDR1 ENHRY and CDR2 SYGVKD. Isolation of CD4+ and CD8+ T cells from PBMCs was achieved by sorting. cDNA prepared by RNA extraction and subsequent reverse transcription served as the template for sequencing. The repertoire was sequenced with immunoSEQ multiplex PCR; TCRdb's copy has only in-frame clones and lacks some. Here the sample spans some 150,000 clones, 67% being singletons.

The sequencing here drew on CD8+ T cells sorted from blood, taken at week 0. The clonotype comes from a human donor with alopecia areata. The chain combines TRBV10-3 with TRBJ2-7; D not resolved. The CDR3 DNA reads as TGTGCCATCAGTGAGGGGCCTTCCTACGAGCAGTACTTC. Translation gives CAISEGPSYEQYF.